A single sample is the source of the 30 T cell receptor beta chains below, sequenced in a study of Ad26.COV2.S vaccination and SARS-CoV-2 variants. Noted treatment: around 19 received Ad26.COV2.S at low or high dose, single or two shots; about five received placebo; per-sample allocation not given. Sampling was performed 63 days after the first vaccine or placebo injection. Profiled with immunoSEQ multiplex PCR; TCRdb holds only in-frame clones, not every one. The sample lists about 470,000 clones; about nine tenths were seen once. Source: peripheral blood, taken in a trial of Ad26.COV2.S vaccine versus placebo. Source of these receptors: a person aged 18-65 years who received the Ad26.COV2.S COVID-19 vaccine or a placebo.

This chain uses TRBV18 with TRBJ1-1; 9 bases are shared with TRBD1. The CDR3 has 16 residues. V shed 3 bases, J shed 1 base, and the junction held 6 bases outside the gene matches. Per germline, CDR1 KGHSH and CDR2 LQKENI. In DNA, the CDR3 is TGTGCCAGCTCACCCCAACAGGGGGCCCAGAACACTGAAGCTTTCTTT. It specifies CASSPQQGAQNTEAFF.

Worth noting for this clone: A clone one base away is much larger, so this may be a read error. This rearrangement joins TRBV7-8 to TRBJ2-7; D uncertain. Trimming took off 3 bases at V and 3 bases at J, with 6 bases between the two ends. This CDR3 comprises 12 residues. Looked up from germline, CDR1 is SGHVS and CDR2 is FQNEAQ. CDR3 amino acids: CASSFDIYEQYF. The CDR3 DNA follows: TGTGCCAGCAGCTTTGACATCTACGAGCAGTACTTC.

The chain is built from TRBV14 and TRBJ2-4; D not certain. Germline V lookup: CDR1 SGHDN, CDR2 FVKESK. The length of the CDR3 is 15 residues. The germline V and J ends were trimmed by 3 bases and 1 base, with 10 bases remaining between them. The DNA for the CDR3 is TGTGCCAGCAGCCACTCGCACCACGCCAAAAACATTCAGTACTTC. As protein: CASSHSHHAKNIQYF.

This chain joins TRBV13 and TRBJ2-7; D possibly corresponds to TRBD1 (6 bases). The CDR3 is 14 amino acids. Trimming left V 4 bases short and J 5 bases short, with 15 bases between. Germline V lookup: CDR1 PRHDT, CDR2 FYEKMQ (reference sequence). The CDR3: CASSSGTGYDEQYF. CDR3 DNA sequence: TGTGCCAGCAGCTCAGGTACAGGGTATGACGAGCAGTACTTC.

The chain is built from TRBV15 and TRBJ2-7; D may be TRBD1 or TRBD2 (6 bases each). Germline V gives CDR1 LNHNV, CDR2 YYDKDF (reference sequence). Trimming removed 1 base from V and 7 bases from J, with 26 bases in between. The CDR3 length is 18 residues. The CDR3 is CATSRGEGGWSPLMEQYF. In DNA form, the CDR3 reads TGTGCCACCAGCAGAGGGGAAGGGGGGTGGTCCCCCCTCATGGAGCAGTACTTC.

V is TRBV11-3 and J is TRBJ2-1; 8 nucleotides agree with TRBD2. The CDR3 length is 16 residues. V dropped 5 bases and J dropped 4; count of bases not matched to a gene: 10. CDR1 and CDR2 (germline): SGHNT, YENEEA. CDR3 DNA sequence: TGTGCCAGCAGCCGAAGTCCGGGGGGGGGATACAATGAGCAGTTCTTC. Its protein is CASSRSPGGGYNEQFF.

This sequence joins TRBV3-1 (or the pseudogene TRBV3-2) and TRBJ2-3; D unresolved. The CDR3 spans 13 residues. V dropped 4 bases and J dropped 6 bases, with 11 bases sitting between them. The germline V gene encodes CDR1 LGHDT and CDR2 YNNKEL (reference sequence). The CDR3 DNA follows: TGTGCCAGCAGCCCGACTGAGTTGGATACGCAGTATTTT. Protein: CASSPTELDTQYF.

V is TRBV6-5 and J is TRBJ2-2; the match to TRBD1 covers 7 bases. CDR3 size: 13 residues. Losses at the gene ends were 6 bases for V and 7 bases for J; bases not matched to a gene: 5. Germline loops: CDR1 MNHEY, CDR2 SVGAGI. CDR3 nucleotides: TGTGCCAGCAGGTTCAGGGGGAACGGGGAGCTGTTTTTT. Protein sequence: CASRFRGNGELFF.

The rearrangement joins TRBV27 to TRBJ2-1; D gene unclear. The length of the CDR3 is 12 residues. With 6 bases removed from V and 8 bases from J, the gap between germline ends came to 11 bases. Per the germline V gene, CDR1 is MNHEY and CDR2 is SMNVEV (reference sequence). The CDR3 DNA is TGTGCCAGCAGCCCGGGCACCCATGAGCAGTTCTTC. Its translation: CASSPGTHEQFF.

The V call is TRBV6-2 or TRBV6-3, the J call TRBJ1-3, with TRBD1 as a possible D gene (5 bases). The CDR3 loop spans 17 amino acids. The V end was cut by 0 bases, the J end by 7 bases, with 19 bases between. CDR1 and CDR2 (germline): MNHEY, SVGEGT. CDR3 protein: CASSYSTRDPIWNTIYF. CDR3 DNA sequence: TGTGCCAGCAGTTACTCGACTAGGGACCCGATTTGGAACACCATATATTTT.

The V call is TRBV7-9, the J call TRBJ2-1; 7 nucleotides align to TRBD1. CDR3 size: 12 residues. V lost 5 bases, J lost 13 bases, and 8 bases stayed unmatched. CDR1 and CDR2 from the germline V gene are SEHNR and FQNEAQ (reference sequence). The DNA of the CDR3 is TGTGCCAGCAGCAAACAACAGGGGTTTCAGTTCTTC. Translated: CASSKQQGFQFF. Full variable domain (remainder filled in from reference TRBV7-9 and TRBJ2-1): DTGVSQNPRHKITKRGQNVTFRCDPISEHNRLYWYRQTLGQGPEFLTYFQNEAQLEKSRLLSDRFSAERPKGSFSTLEIQRTEQGDSAMYLCASSKQQGFQFFGPGTRLTVL.

The genes are TRBV2 and TRBJ2-7, with 12 nucleotides matching TRBD2. Germline-derived CDR1 and CDR2 are SNHLY and FYNNEI. The CDR3 spans 14 residues. V was pared by 7 bases and J by 12 bases, with 13 bases of the junction left unmatched. The CDR3, as DNA: TGTGCCAGCAACCGACTAGCGGGAGCCCGGGTGGGGTACTTC. It codes for CASNRLAGARVGYF.

This clone appeared once. This chain connects TRBV9 to TRBJ1-2; D not resolved. Per germline, CDR1 SGDLS and CDR2 YYNGEE. The germline V and J ends were trimmed by 0 bases and 0 bases, with 3 bases remaining between them. The CDR3 spans 13 residues. CDR3 region: CASSVDPNYGYTF. The DNA for the CDR3 is TGTGCCAGCAGCGTAGACCCTAACTATGGCTACACCTTC.

This clone was observed a few times. The chain is built from TRBV27 and TRBJ2-5; 7 positions match TRBD1. After removal of 6 bases from V and 4 bases from J, the junction contained 8 bases not matched to a gene. CDR1 and CDR2 (germline): MNHEY, SMNVEV (reference sequence). The length of the CDR3 is 14 residues. The CDR3 DNA sequence: TGTGCCAGCAGCCGAGACAGGGTGTCAGAGACCCAGTACTTC. Translation gives CASSRDRVSETQYF.

This chain uses TRBV2 with TRBJ2-5; 7 bases align to TRBD1. CDR1 is SNHLY and CDR2 is FYNNEI in the germline V gene. The CDR3 has 12 amino acids. Unmatched junction bases numbered 1, after V lost 6 bases and J lost 3 bases. In nucleotides, the CDR3 is TGTGCCAGCAGGGACAGGAAAGAGACCCAGTACTTC. The encoded protein is CASRDRKETQYF.

The chain joins TRBV28 to TRBJ1-5, with a tentative D call TRBD1 (5 bases). V lost 5 bases and J lost 0, with 17 bases in between. CDR1 is MDHEN and CDR2 is SYDVKM in the germline V gene. The CDR3 totals 17 residues. CDR3 region: CASSVDSLLVSNQPQHF. The CDR3 region has the DNA TGTGCCAGCAGTGTTGACAGTCTCCTAGTTAGCAATCAGCCCCAGCATTTT.

V gene TRBV7-7 combines with J gene TRBJ2-1; D possibly corresponds to TRBD1 (6 bases). V was clipped by 4 bases and J by 6 bases, with 10 bases between them. Germline values: CDR1 SSHAT, CDR2 FNYEAQ (reference sequence). This CDR3 spans 13 amino acids. The CDR3 coding sequence is TGTGCCAGCAGCTCCAGGGGCAGCAATGAGCAGTTCTTC. Its protein product is CASSSRGSNEQFF.

The J gene is TRBJ2-3, the V gene TRBV20-1; TRBD1 matches 8 bases. The CDR3 is 17 amino acids. J lost 2 bases, V lost 3 bases, and 13 bases had no gene match. The V gene's germline CDR1 is DFQATT and CDR2 SNEGSKA (reference sequence). The CDR3 DNA reads as TGCAGTGCTAGTTCCCCCCAGGGGGCGTCGGTCACAGATACGCAGTATTTT. Its protein product is CSASSPQGASVTDTQYF.

The CDR3 sequence is CASSPLGSSGNTIYF. The CDR3 DNA reads as TGTGCCAGCAGCCCCCTGGGAAGCTCTGGAAACACCATATATTTT. This chain links TRBV9 with TRBJ1-3; D ambiguous. Germline CDR1 and CDR2: SGDLS and YYNGEE. The CDR3 runs to 15 residues. The V end lost 4 bases, the J end lost 0 bases, and 11 bases lay between the germline ends.

This chain joins TRBV7-2 and TRBJ2-3, with D perhaps TRBD1 (5 bases). V was shortened by 5 bases and J by 5 bases, with 17 bases between the two germline ends. This CDR3 region has 15 residues. CDR1 is SGHTA and CDR2 is FQGNSA in the germline V gene. The CDR3 here is CASSLRWGSGDTQYF. The CDR3 DNA reads TGTGCCAGCAGCCTTCGATGGGGCAGTGGAGATACGCAGTATTTT.

The chain is built from TRBV5-6 and TRBJ2-2; 9 nucleotides align to TRBD1. The CDR3 is 17 residues long. Germline V gene data show CDR1 as SGHDT and CDR2 as YYEEEE. Trimming removed 4 bases from V and 4 bases from J; junction bases left unmatched: 11. CDR3 nucleotide sequence: TGTGCCAGCAGCCCCCCCGGGACAGGGATTTTCACCGGGGAGCTGTTTTTT. Translation: CASSPPGTGIFTGELFF.

The chain recombines TRBV2 with TRBJ2-5; a weak D match, TRBD1 (6 bases). This CDR3 is built from 13 residues. The ends were cut back, 7 bases at V and 5 bases at J, with 14 bases in the middle. Germline V gene lookup returns CDR1 SNHLY and CDR2 FYNNEI. CDR3 residues: CASNLARGETQYF. The CDR3 nucleotides read TGTGCCAGCAACCTAGCTAGGGGGGAGACCCAGTACTTC.

The chain couples TRBV7-9 to TRBJ2-7; D not certain. The V end was cut by 0 bases, the J end by 7 bases, with 16 bases between. The length of the CDR3 is 15 residues. Germline V gives CDR1 SEHNR, CDR2 FQNEAQ (reference sequence). The chain's CDR3 is CASSLARQNRGEQYF. In DNA, the CDR3 is TGTGCCAGCAGCTTAGCGCGCCAGAACCGCGGAGAGCAGTACTTC.

The rearrangement uses TRBV6-2 or TRBV6-3 and TRBJ2-7; 9 bases match TRBD2. The CDR3 covers 16 residues. From germline, CDR1 is MNHEY and CDR2 SVGEGT. J gave up 2 bases and V 5 bases, and 10 bases lay outside the gene matches. CDR3 amino acids: CASSAGLLAGPYEQYF. The CDR3 bases are TGTGCCAGCAGTGCGGGCTTACTAGCGGGCCCCTACGAGCAGTACTTC.

The chain has TRBV7-3 and TRBJ2-7; TRBD2 is a possible D gene (6 bases). CDR3 length equals 14 residues. Germline CDR1 and CDR2: SGHTA and FQGTGA. V dropped 2 bases and J dropped 6 bases, with 14 bases sitting between them. This CDR3 reads CASSLDGSRGEQYF. The DNA for the CDR3 is TGTGCCAGCAGCTTAGACGGGAGCCGCGGCGAGCAGTACTTC.

V and J are TRBV7-9 and TRBJ2-7; no clear D gene. V was shortened by 2 bases and J by 4 bases, with 9 bases between the two germline ends. The CDR3 is 13 amino acids. Germline CDR1 SEHNR, CDR2 FQNEAQ (reference sequence). CDR3 in DNA: TGTGCCAGCAGCTTAATGGCTGGTTACGAGCAGTACTTC. This gives the protein CASSLMAGYEQYF.

The CDR3 bases are TGTGCCAGCAGCAAGACAGGTGGTAGCAATCAGCCCCAGCATTTT. Protein sequence: CASSKTGGSNQPQHF. The rearrangement links TRBV7-9 to TRBJ1-5, with D tentatively TRBD1 (6 bases). From germline, CDR1 is SEHNR and CDR2 FQNEAQ (reference sequence). Trimming cost V 5 bases and J 0 bases, with 11 bases left between them. This CDR3 has 15 residues.

The chain recombines TRBV11-2 with TRBJ1-5; 9 nucleotides match TRBD1. The trim removed 5 bases at V and 6 bases at J, leaving 5 bases unmatched. Germline V gene data show CDR1 as SGHAT and CDR2 as FQNNGV. This CDR3 contains 14 residues. The CDR3 loop is CASSLRQGGQPQHF. In DNA form, the CDR3 reads TGTGCCAGCAGCCTGAGACAGGGGGGTCAGCCCCAGCATTTT.

This chain uses TRBV5-1 with TRBJ1-1, with TRBD1 as a possible D gene (6 bases). CDR1 SGHRS and CDR2 YFSETQ come from the germline V gene. V lost 0 bases and J 10 bases, leaving 10 bases between the germline ends. The CDR3 length is 12 residues. CDR3 nucleotide sequence: TGCGCCAGCAGCTTGGCAGCAGGGGTAGCTTTCTTT. It yields the protein CASSLAAGVAFF.

CDR3 sequence (DNA): TGTGCCAGCAGCCCCCGGGACAGGGGGAGCACAGATACGCAGTATTTT. Amino acids: CASSPRDRGSTDTQYF. The chain links TRBV7-2 to TRBJ2-3; 11 bases are shared with TRBD1. Germline CDR1 reads SGHTA; CDR2 reads FQGNSA. The CDR3 length is 16 residues. Losses at the gene ends were 5 bases for V and 0 bases for J; bases not matched to a gene: 4.